Below, 29 T cell receptor beta chains from the same sample are listed, as sequenced in a study of T-cell memory formation after mild COVID-19. Each CDR3 protein is one row after TCRdb ran MiXCR on the 5' RACE reads. Of fewer than 500,000 distinct CDR3 sequences in the sample, 20% to 30% were seen once. Sequencing was carried out using PBMCs or a T cell subset sorted from them (not recorded which). These receptors were obtained from an adult woman who had mild COVID-19 (a few samples of this study predate the infection). Cell type and time point are not known.

This clonotype was observed a few times. The chain has TRBV6-1 and TRBJ2-1; D remains ambiguous. Germline loops: CDR1 MNHNS, CDR2 SASEGT. This CDR3 has 12 amino acids. V lost 11 bases and J lost 4, with 12 bases in between. The CDR3 region has the DNA TGTGCCCTCCGGTGGGGTTACAATGAGCAGTTCTTC. Its translation: CALRWGYNEQFF.

This clonotype was observed many times. The gene calls are TRBV9 and TRBJ2-6; D not resolved. In germline, CDR1 is SGDLS, CDR2 YYNGEE. The CDR3 spans 14 residues. The V gene lost 2 bases and the J gene lost 3 bases, with 6 bases spanning the gap. The DNA for the CDR3 is TGTGCCAGCAGCGTCAGGCTTGGGGCCAACGTCCTGACTTTC. This translates into CASSVRLGANVLTF.

The V gene is TRBV6-2 or TRBV6-3, the J gene TRBJ1-1, with D tentatively TRBD1 (5 bases). This CDR3 has 11 amino acids. CDR1 and CDR2 (germline): MNHEY, SVGEGT. V lost 6 bases and J 7 bases, leaving 9 bases between the germline ends. The CDR3 sequence is CASSQGSEAFF. The CDR3 DNA sequence: TGTGCCAGCAGCCAGGGCAGTGAAGCTTTCTTT.

This clonotype was seen a handful of times. The chain employs TRBV6-5 and TRBJ2-7; 7 bases line up with TRBD1. V lost 2 bases to trimming and J lost 4 bases; unmatched junction nucleotides: 5. Germline lookup yields CDR1 MNHEY and CDR2 SVGAGI. This CDR3 is built from 14 residues. The CDR3 reads CASSYQDRLYEQYF. The CDR3 DNA is TGTGCCAGCAGTTACCAGGACAGGTTATACGAGCAGTACTTC.

There are a few counts of this clonotype. The chain uses TRBV18 and TRBJ2-1; possible D gene TRBD2, 5 bases. Germline V lookup: CDR1 KGHSH, CDR2 LQKENI. Trimming removed 1 base at V and 6 bases at J, with 16 bases between. The CDR3 extends over 16 amino acids. CDR3 sequence: CASSPREFLNSNEQFF. Here the CDR3 DNA reads TGTGCCAGCTCACCACGGGAGTTTCTTAACTCCAATGAGCAGTTCTTC.

The chain carries TRBV7-2 and TRBJ1-2, with a possible D match to TRBD1 (5 bases). Trimming removed 6 bases from V and 8 bases from J, with 16 bases in between. Germline CDR1 and CDR2: SGHTA and FQGNSA. The CDR3 spans 13 residues. The CDR3 sequence is CASSNPGVQGYTF. CDR3 coding DNA: TGTGCCAGCAGTAACCCGGGGGTTCAGGGCTACACCTTC.

V gene TRBV10-3 combines with J gene TRBJ2-2; TRBD2 is a possible D gene (7 bases). Germline CDR1 ENHRY, CDR2 SYGVKD. The CDR3 length is 13 residues. V was clipped by 11 bases and J by 4 bases, with 14 bases between them. The DNA of the CDR3 is TGTGCCGCCCGGGGGGCTAGCACCGGGGAGCTGTTTTTT. This translates into CAARGASTGELFF.

The chain joins TRBV5-1 to TRBJ2-2; possible D gene TRBD1, 6 bases. Germline values: CDR1 SGHRS, CDR2 YFSETQ. This CDR3 is built from 15 residues. V was clipped by 3 bases and J by 5 bases, with 14 bases between them. CDR3 sequence (DNA): TGCGCCAGCAGCTCCCAACAGGGTCGTACCGGGGAGCTGTTTTTT. Translated: CASSSQQGRTGELFF.

This clonotype was found a few times. The chain joins TRBV5-1 to TRBJ2-7; 8 nucleotides match TRBD1. In germline, CDR1 is SGHRS, CDR2 YFSETQ. CDR3 size: 15 residues. The V segment lost 0 bases and the J segment 5 bases; nucleotides outside the gene matches: 7. In DNA, the CDR3 is TGCGCCAGCAGCTTGGCCCGGCAGGGGGCCGACGAGCAGTACTTC. Translation gives CASSLARQGADEQYF. The full variable domain, its missing parts supplied by reference TRBV5-1 and TRBJ2-7, is KAGVTQTPRYLIKTRGQQVTLSCSPISGHRSVSWYQQTPGQGLQFLFEYFSETQRNKGNFPGRFSGRQFSNSRSEMNVSTLELGDSALYLCASSLARQGADEQYFGPGTRLTVT.

J is TRBJ2-1 and V is TRBV5-4; D is uncertain. This CDR3 is built from 13 residues. In germline, CDR1 is SGHNT, CDR2 YYREEE (reference sequence). V lost 0 bases, J lost 9 bases, and 10 bases lay in between. The CDR3 sequence is CASSLVSTGEQFF. CDR3 nucleotides: TGTGCCAGCAGCTTGGTCTCCACCGGTGAGCAGTTCTTC.

This clonotype was seen more than once but under ten times. The CDR3 sequence: CASSLALSGVNEQFF. The CDR3 region has the DNA TGTGCCAGCAGTTTAGCGCTTAGCGGGGTGAATGAGCAGTTCTTC. The chain carries TRBV12-3 or TRBV12-4 and TRBJ2-1; 8 bases line up with TRBD2. This CDR3 region has 15 residues. V was pared by 0 bases and J by 7 bases, with 5 bases of the junction left unmatched.

This clonotype has only a few counts. The V and J genes are TRBV20-1 and TRBJ2-5, with TRBD2 as a possible D gene (5 bases). Trimming left V 5 bases short and J 5 bases short, with 15 bases between. Germline CDR1 reads DFQATT; CDR2 reads SNEGSKA (reference sequence). The CDR3 loop spans 13 amino acids. In DNA form, the CDR3 reads TGCAGTGCTCAAGCCCCTCCGGGGGAGACCCAGTACTTC. This translates into CSAQAPPGETQYF.

The V gene is TRBV20-1, the J gene TRBJ2-2; 12 bases align to TRBD2. J was trimmed by 7 bases and V by 3 bases; bases with no gene match: 9. Germline V gene data show CDR1 as DFQATT and CDR2 as SNEGSKA (reference sequence). This CDR3 spans 16 amino acids. In DNA, the CDR3 is TGCAGTGCTAGGGTTAGACTAGCGGGAGAGGTCGGGGAGCTGTTTTTT. This translates into CSARVRLAGEVGELFF.

The chain joins TRBV11-2 to TRBJ2-5; 9 bases agree with TRBD2. CDR1 is SGHAT and CDR2 is FQNNGV in the germline V gene. Trimming took 5 bases from V and 0 from J; bases not matched to a gene: 1. The CDR3 has 14 residues. CDR3 DNA sequence: TGTGCCAGCAGCCGACTAGCGGACCAAGAGACCCAGTACTTC. Its protein product is CASSRLADQETQYF.

The genes are TRBV7-2 and TRBJ2-3, with D hard to call. Trimming took 5 bases from V and 2 from J, leaving 14 bases between them. The CDR3 length is 15 residues. Germline V CDR1 and CDR2: SGHTA, FQGNSA. CDR3 nucleotide sequence: TGTGCCAGCAGCCAGGCTGAGACAAACACAGATACGCAGTATTTT. This codes for CASSQAETNTDTQYF.

The chain combines TRBV3-1 with TRBJ2-5, with a tentative D call TRBD2 (6 bases). V was pared by 4 bases and J by 3 bases, with 12 bases between. This CDR3 is 14 amino acids long. Germline lookup yields CDR1 LGHDT and CDR2 YNNKEL (reference sequence). The CDR3 DNA reads as TGTGCCAGCAGCCCTCTCGGGGGAGAAGAGACCCAGTACTTC. It encodes CASSPLGGEETQYF.

This chain uses TRBV6-5 with TRBJ2-3; D possibly corresponds to TRBD1 (5 bases). V was pared by 6 bases and J by 0 bases, with 25 bases between. The length of the CDR3 is 19 residues. The germline V gene encodes CDR1 MNHEY and CDR2 SVGAGI. This CDR3 is CASSPLGAMRLISTDTQYF. CDR3 coding DNA: TGTGCCAGCAGCCCCCTAGGGGCCATGAGGCTGATTAGCACAGATACGCAGTATTTT.

This clonotype was detected a few times. This chain joins TRBV7-9 and TRBJ2-2, with 7 bases fitting TRBD2. Per germline, CDR1 SEHNR and CDR2 FQNEAQ (reference sequence). After removal of 5 bases from V and 3 bases from J, the junction contained 6 bases not matched to a gene. CDR3 length equals 15 residues. The CDR3 bases are TGTGCCAGCAGCCCTTGGGCGGGGGACACCGGGGAGCTGTTTTTT. It is translated as CASSPWAGDTGELFF.

This clonotype was detected only a few times. This chain connects TRBV2 to TRBJ2-7; 9 positions agree with TRBD1. The CDR3 length is 15 residues. V dropped 6 bases and J dropped 4; count of bases not matched to a gene: 10. Germline V gene sequence: CDR1 SNHLY, CDR2 FYNNEI. CDR3 DNA: TGTGCCAGCAGGCCTGGGACAGGGATTGGTTACGAGCAGTACTTC. It yields the protein CASRPGTGIGYEQYF.

The gene calls are TRBV7-8 and TRBJ2-5; tentatively, D is TRBD1 (6 bases). The germline V gene has CDR1 SGHVS and CDR2 FQNEAQ. V was trimmed by 3 bases and J by 5 bases, leaving 13 bases between them. The CDR3 spans 14 residues. CDR3 region: CASSFVGAPETQYF. DNA of the CDR3: TGTGCCAGCAGCTTTGTGGGGGCTCCGGAGACCCAGTACTTC.

This clonotype was seen a few times. This chain joins TRBV4-1 and TRBJ1-2, with D perhaps matching TRBD1 (5 bases). The germline gives CDR1 MGHRA, CDR2 YSYEKL. The CDR3 runs 14 residues. Deletions cut 4 bases from V and 5 bases from J, with 14 bases between. The CDR3 is CASSPDGTSYGYTF. The CDR3 DNA sequence: TGCGCCAGCAGCCCAGACGGGACCTCATATGGCTACACCTTC.

The rearrangement links TRBV19 to TRBJ2-1; no reliable D call. Germline V CDR1 and CDR2: LNHDA, SQIVND (reference sequence). There are 15 residues in the CDR3. The V gene lost 10 bases and the J gene lost 0 bases, with 16 bases spanning the gap. The CDR3 protein is CATAAYSTSYNEQFF. Written as DNA, the CDR3 is TGTGCCACCGCGGCATATTCGACCTCCTACAATGAGCAGTTCTTC.

The chain is built from TRBV5-1 and TRBJ2-3; D gene ambiguous. CDR1 is SGHRS, CDR2 YFSETQ, per germline. V lost 4 bases and J lost 6, with 18 bases in between. The CDR3 runs to 15 residues. The DNA for the CDR3 is TGCGCCAGCAGCCCCGACGGAAATCCCGTGGATACGCAGTATTTT. The encoded protein is CASSPDGNPVDTQYF.

The V and J genes are TRBV10-3 and TRBJ2-3; a possible D gene is TRBD2 (5 bases). The CDR3 is 14 residues long. V was cut by 7 bases and J by 1 base, with 12 bases left in between. Germline lookup yields CDR1 ENHRY and CDR2 SYGVKD. The CDR3 sequence: CAITSSGRTDTQYF. In DNA, the CDR3 is TGTGCCATCACTTCCAGCGGACGCACAGATACGCAGTATTTT.

There are a few counts of this clonotype. The J gene is TRBJ2-1, the V gene TRBV30; 7 bases align to TRBD2. The CDR3 runs 13 residues. Germline CDR1 is GTSNPN and CDR2 is SVGIG (reference sequence). J gave up 5 bases and V 1 base, and 2 bases lay outside the gene matches. CDR3 in amino acids: CAWSAGRDNEQFF. CDR3 sequence (DNA): TGTGCCTGGAGTGCTGGGAGGGACAATGAGCAGTTCTTC.

This clonotype was counted between two and nine times. The chain has TRBV5-5 and TRBJ2-7; 7 bases line up with TRBD2. The V gene end was trimmed by 3 bases and the J gene end by 2 bases; junction bases not matched to a gene: 8. The CDR3 is 15 amino acids. Germline lookup yields CDR1 SGHKS and CDR2 YYEKEE (reference sequence). The CDR3 nucleotides are TGTGCCAGCAGCTCCTCGGGACTACCAGCCTACGAGCAGTACTTC. It yields the protein CASSSSGLPAYEQYF. The complete variable domain, with remaining parts taken from reference TRBV5-5 and TRBJ2-7, reads DAGVTQSPTHLIKTRGQQVTLRCSPISGHKSVSWYQQVLGQGPQFIFQYYEKEERGRGNFPDRFSARQFPNYSSELNVNALLLGDSALYLCASSSSGLPAYEQYFGPGTRLTVT.

This clonotype has more than one count but fewer than ten. The rearrangement uses TRBV12-3 or TRBV12-4 and TRBJ2-3, with 7 bases that match TRBD1. This CDR3 spans 16 amino acids. With V trimmed by 6 bases and J by 1 base, 10 bases remained unmatched. In nucleotides, the CDR3 is TGTGCCAGCAGCCCTAGACAGGGATCTCGCACAGATACGCAGTATTTT. Protein: CASSPRQGSRTDTQYF.

This clonotype was picked up a small number of times. This chain connects TRBV6-2 or TRBV6-3 to TRBJ2-7; 7 bases align to TRBD1. The germline V gene has CDR1 MNHEY and CDR2 SVGEGT. J was trimmed by 0 bases and V by 0 bases; bases with no gene match: 20. CDR3 length: 21 residues. The DNA for the CDR3 is TGTGCCAGCAGTTACTCGCTCCTTCGACAGGGAATACAGCCTACCTCCTACGAGCAGTACTTC. This translates into CASSYSLLRQGIQPTSYEQYF.

V gene TRBV29-1 combines with J gene TRBJ2-3; 10 bases line up with TRBD2. This CDR3 contains 15 residues. Germline-derived CDR1 and CDR2 are SQVTM and ANQGSEA. V gave up 4 bases and J gave up 3 bases; unmatched junction bases: 7. Written as DNA, the CDR3 is TGCAGCGTTGTAACGGGACTAGCGAGAACAGATACGCAGTATTTT. Translation: CSVVTGLARTDTQYF.